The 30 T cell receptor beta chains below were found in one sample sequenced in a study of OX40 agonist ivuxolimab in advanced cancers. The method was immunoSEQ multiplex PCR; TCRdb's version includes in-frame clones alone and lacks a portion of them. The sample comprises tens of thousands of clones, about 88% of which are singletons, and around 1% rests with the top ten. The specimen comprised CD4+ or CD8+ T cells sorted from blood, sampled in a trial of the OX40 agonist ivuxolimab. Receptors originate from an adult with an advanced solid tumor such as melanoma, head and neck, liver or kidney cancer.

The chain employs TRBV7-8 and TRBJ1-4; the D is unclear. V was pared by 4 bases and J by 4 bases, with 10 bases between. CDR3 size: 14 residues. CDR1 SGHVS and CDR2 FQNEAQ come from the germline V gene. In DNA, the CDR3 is TGTGCCAGCAGCTCGGGCAGTCTTAATGAAAAACTGTTTTTT. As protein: CASSSGSLNEKLFF. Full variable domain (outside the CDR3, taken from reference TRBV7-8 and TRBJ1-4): GAGVSQSPRYKVAKRGQDVALRCDPISGHVSLFWYQQALGQGPEFLTYFQNEAQLDKSGLPSDRFFAERPEGSVSTLKIQRTQQEDSAVYLCASSSGSLNEKLFFGSGTQLSVL.

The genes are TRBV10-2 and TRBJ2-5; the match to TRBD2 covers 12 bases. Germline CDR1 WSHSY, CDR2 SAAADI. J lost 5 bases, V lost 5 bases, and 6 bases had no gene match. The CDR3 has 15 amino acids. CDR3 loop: CASSLTSGRWETQYF. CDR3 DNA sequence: TGCGCCAGCAGTTTGACTAGCGGGAGATGGGAGACCCAGTACTTC.

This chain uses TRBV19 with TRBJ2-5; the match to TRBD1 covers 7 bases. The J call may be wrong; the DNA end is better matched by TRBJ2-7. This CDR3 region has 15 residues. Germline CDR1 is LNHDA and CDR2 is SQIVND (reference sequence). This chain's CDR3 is CASSPRRQGAYEQYF. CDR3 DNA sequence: TGTGCCAGTAGTCCCCGAAGACAGGGAGCCTACGAGCAGTACTTC.

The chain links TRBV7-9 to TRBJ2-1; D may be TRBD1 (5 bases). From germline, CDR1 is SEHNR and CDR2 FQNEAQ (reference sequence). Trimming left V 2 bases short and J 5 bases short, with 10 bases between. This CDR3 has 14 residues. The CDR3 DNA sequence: TGTGCCAGCAGCTTATGGCAGGGAAACAATGAGCAGTTCTTC. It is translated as CASSLWQGNNEQFF.

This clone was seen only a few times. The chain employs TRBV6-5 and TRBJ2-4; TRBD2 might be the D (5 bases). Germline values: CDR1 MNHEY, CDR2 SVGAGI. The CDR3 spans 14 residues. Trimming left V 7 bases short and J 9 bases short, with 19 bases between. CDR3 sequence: CASKSTPDSGIQYF. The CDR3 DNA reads TGTGCCAGCAAATCAACTCCGGACTCGGGCATTCAGTACTTC.

CDR3 sequence (DNA): TGCGCCAGCAGCCAAGGAGGGTTTAAGACAGATACGCAGTATTTT. Its protein is CASSQGGFKTDTQYF. The V gene is TRBV4-1, the J gene TRBJ2-3, with D maybe TRBD2 (5 bases). V was shortened by 1 base and J by 3 bases, with 11 bases between the two germline ends. This CDR3 has 15 residues. CDR1 and CDR2 (germline): MGHRA, YSYEKL.

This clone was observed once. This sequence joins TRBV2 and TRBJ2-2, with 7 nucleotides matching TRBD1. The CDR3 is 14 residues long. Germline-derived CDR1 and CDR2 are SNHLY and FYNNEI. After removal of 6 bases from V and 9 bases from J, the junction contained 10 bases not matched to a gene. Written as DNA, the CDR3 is TGTGCCAGCAGCCCAGGGGGACGGCTACGGGAGCTGTTTTTT. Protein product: CASSPGGRLRELFF.

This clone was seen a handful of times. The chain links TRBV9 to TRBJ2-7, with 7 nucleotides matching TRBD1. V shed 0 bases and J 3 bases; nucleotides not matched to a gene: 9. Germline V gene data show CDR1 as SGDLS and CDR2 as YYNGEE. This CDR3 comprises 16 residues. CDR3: CASSVGETGFYYEQYF. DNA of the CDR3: TGTGCCAGCAGCGTAGGTGAGACAGGGTTCTACTACGAGCAGTACTTC.

The CDR3: CASSSRDSATNEKLFF. The CDR3 region has the DNA TGTGCCAGCAGCTCCCGGGACAGCGCAACTAATGAAAAACTGTTTTTT. This chain links TRBV5-4 with TRBJ1-4, with TRBD1 matching 7 bases. With V trimmed by 3 bases and J by 0 bases, 5 bases remained unmatched. Germline values: CDR1 SGHNT, CDR2 YYREEE (reference sequence). The CDR3 spans 16 residues.

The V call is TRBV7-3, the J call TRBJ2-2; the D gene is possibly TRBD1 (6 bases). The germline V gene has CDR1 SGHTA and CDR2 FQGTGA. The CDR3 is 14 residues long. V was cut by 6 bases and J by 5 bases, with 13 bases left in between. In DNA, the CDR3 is TGTGCCAGCAGGCTGGACAGAAGGACCGGGGAGCTGTTTTTT. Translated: CASRLDRRTGELFF.

As DNA, the CDR3 is TGTGCCAGCAGCTCCGCGGGGGCGATTGAGCAGTTCTTC. It specifies CASSSAGAIEQFF. V and J are TRBV7-3 and TRBJ2-1, with a possible D match to TRBD2 (7 bases). Germline V lookup: CDR1 SGHTA, CDR2 FQGTGA. This CDR3 contains 13 residues. The germline V and J ends were trimmed by 4 bases and 9 bases, with 13 bases remaining between them.

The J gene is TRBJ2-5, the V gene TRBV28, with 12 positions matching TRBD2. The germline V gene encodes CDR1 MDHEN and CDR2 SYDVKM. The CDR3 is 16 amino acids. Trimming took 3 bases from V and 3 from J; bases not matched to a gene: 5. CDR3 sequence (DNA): TGTGCCAGCAGTTTCCTCAGACTAGCGGGAGAAGAGACCCAGTACTTC. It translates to CASSFLRLAGEETQYF.

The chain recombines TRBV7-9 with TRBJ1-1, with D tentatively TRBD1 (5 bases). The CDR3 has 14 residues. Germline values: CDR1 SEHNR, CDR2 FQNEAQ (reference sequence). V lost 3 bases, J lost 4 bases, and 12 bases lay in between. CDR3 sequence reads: CASSLEGASTEAFF. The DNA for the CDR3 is TGTGCCAGCAGCTTGGAAGGGGCGTCCACTGAAGCTTTCTTT. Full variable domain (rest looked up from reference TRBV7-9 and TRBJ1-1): DTGVSQNPRHKITKRGQNVTFRCDPISEHNRLYWYRQTLGQGPEFLTYFQNEAQLEKSRLLSDRFSAERPKGSFSTLEIQRTEQGDSAMYLCASSLEGASTEAFFGQGTRLTVV.

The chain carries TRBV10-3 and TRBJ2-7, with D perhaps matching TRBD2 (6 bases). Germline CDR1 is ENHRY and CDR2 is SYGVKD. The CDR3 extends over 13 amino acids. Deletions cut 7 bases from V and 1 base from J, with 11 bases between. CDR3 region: CAINDSGSYEQYF. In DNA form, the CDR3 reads TGTGCCATCAACGACAGCGGGTCCTACGAGCAGTACTTC.

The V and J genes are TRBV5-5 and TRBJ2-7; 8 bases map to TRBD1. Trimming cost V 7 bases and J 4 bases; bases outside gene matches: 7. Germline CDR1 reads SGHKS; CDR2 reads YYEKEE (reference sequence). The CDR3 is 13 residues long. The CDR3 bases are TGTGCCAGCGGACGGACAGGGAAATACGAGCAGTACTTC. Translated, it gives CASGRTGKYEQYF.

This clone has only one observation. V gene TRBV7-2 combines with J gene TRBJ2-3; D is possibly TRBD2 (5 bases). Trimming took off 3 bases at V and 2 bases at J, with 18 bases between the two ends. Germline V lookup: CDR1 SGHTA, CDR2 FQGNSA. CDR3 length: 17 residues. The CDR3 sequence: CASSLGLIAFNTDTQYF. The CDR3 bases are TGTGCCAGCAGCTTGGGATTAATAGCGTTCAACACAGATACGCAGTATTTT.

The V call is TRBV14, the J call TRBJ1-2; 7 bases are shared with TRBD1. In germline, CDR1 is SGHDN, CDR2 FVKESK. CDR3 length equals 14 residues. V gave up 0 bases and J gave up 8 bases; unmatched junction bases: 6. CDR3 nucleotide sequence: TGTGCCAGCAGCCAAGATCCACAGGGGATAGGCTACACCTTC. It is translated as CASSQDPQGIGYTF. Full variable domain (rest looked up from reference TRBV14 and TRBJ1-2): EAGVTQFPSHSVIEKGQTVTLRCDPISGHDNLYWYRRVMGKEIKFLLHFVKESKQDESGMPNNRFLAERTGGTYSTLKVQPAELEDSGVYFCASSQDPQGIGYTFGSGTRLTVV.

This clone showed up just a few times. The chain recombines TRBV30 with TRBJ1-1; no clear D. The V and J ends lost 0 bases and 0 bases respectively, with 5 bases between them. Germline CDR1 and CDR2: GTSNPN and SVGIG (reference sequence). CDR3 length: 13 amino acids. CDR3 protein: CAWSVQMNTEAFF. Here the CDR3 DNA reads TGTGCCTGGAGTGTACAAATGAACACTGAAGCTTTCTTT.

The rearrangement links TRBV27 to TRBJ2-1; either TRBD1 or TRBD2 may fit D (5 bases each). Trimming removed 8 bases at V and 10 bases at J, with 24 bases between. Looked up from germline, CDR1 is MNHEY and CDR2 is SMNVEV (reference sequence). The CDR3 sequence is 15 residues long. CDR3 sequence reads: CASAHGDPDPMEQFF. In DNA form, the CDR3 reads TGTGCCAGCGCCCATGGGGACCCTGACCCCATGGAGCAGTTCTTC.

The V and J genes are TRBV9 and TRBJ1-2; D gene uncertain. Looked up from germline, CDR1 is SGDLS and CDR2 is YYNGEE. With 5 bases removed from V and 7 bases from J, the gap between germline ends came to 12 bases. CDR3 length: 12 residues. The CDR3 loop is CASRQVYGGYTF. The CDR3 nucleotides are TGTGCCAGCAGGCAAGTCTACGGTGGCTACACCTTC.

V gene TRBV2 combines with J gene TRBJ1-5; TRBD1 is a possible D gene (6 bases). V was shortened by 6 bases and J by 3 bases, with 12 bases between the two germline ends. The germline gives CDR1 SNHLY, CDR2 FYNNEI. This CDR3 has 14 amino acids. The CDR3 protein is CASRGALSNQPQHF. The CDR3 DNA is TGTGCCAGCAGGGGGGCTCTCTCCAATCAGCCCCAGCATTTT.

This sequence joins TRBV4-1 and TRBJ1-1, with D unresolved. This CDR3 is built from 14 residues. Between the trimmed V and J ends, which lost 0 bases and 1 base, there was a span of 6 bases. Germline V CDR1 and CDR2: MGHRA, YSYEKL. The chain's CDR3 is CASSQEDGNTEAFF. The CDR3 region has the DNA TGCGCCAGCAGCCAAGAAGACGGGAACACTGAAGCTTTCTTT.

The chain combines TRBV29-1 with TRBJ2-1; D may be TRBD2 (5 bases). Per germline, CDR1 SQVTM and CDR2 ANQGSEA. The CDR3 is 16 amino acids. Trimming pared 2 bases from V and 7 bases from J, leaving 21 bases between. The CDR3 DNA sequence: TGCAGCGTTGAACCTCATGGGGTGGGAGCGCGGAATGAGCAGTTCTTC. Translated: CSVEPHGVGARNEQFF.

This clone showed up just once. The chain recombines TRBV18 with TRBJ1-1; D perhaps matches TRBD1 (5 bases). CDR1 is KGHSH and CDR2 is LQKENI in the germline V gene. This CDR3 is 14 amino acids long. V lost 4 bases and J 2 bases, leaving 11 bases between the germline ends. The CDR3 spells CASSLPGVNTEAFF. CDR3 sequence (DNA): TGTGCCAGCTCACTCCCGGGGGTAAACACTGAAGCTTTCTTT.

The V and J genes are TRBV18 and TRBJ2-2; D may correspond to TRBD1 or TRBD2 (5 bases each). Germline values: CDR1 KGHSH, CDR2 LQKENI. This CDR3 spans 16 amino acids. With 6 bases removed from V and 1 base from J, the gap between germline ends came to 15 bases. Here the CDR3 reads CASSDSGTLNTGELFF. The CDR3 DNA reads TGTGCCAGCTCCGACTCCGGGACGTTGAACACCGGGGAGCTGTTTTTT.

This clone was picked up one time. The chain's CDR3 is CASSGGGIISEQYF. CDR3 sequence (DNA): TGTGCCAGCAGTGGTGGGGGTATCATATCCGAGCAGTACTTC. This chain links TRBV2 with TRBJ2-7; tentatively, D is TRBD1 or TRBD2 (5 bases each). V gave up 4 bases and J gave up 6 bases, with 16 bases separating them. Per the germline V gene, CDR1 is SNHLY and CDR2 is FYNNEI. The CDR3 is 14 amino acids.

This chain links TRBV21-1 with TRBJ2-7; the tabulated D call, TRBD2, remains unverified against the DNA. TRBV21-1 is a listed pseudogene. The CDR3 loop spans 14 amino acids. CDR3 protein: CASSKGPGRYEQYF. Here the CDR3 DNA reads TGTGCCAGCAGCAAAGGGCCAGGGAGGTACGAGCAGTACTTC.

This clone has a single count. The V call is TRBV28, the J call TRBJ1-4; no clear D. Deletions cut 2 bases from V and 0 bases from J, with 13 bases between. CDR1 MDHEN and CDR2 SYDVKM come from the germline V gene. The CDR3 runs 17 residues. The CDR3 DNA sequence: TGTGCCAGCAGTTTAGCTCAGGCGGGCTCAACTAATGAAAAACTGTTTTTT. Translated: CASSLAQAGSTNEKLFF.

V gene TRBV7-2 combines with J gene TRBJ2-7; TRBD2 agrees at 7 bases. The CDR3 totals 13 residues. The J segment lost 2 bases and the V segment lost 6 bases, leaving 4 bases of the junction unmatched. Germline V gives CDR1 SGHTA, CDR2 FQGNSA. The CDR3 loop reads CASSSLAAYEQYF. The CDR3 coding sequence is TGTGCCAGCAGTTCCCTAGCGGCCTACGAGCAGTACTTC.

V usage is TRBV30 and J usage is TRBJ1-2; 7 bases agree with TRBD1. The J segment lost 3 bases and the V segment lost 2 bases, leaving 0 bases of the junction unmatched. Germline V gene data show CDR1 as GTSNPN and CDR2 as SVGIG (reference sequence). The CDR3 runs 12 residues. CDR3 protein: CAWSQGDYGYTF. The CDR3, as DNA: TGTGCCTGGAGTCAGGGGGACTATGGCTACACCTTC.